This record concerns one T cell receptor (beta chain) sequence. Antigen: not known. The record originates from a study of regulatory dendritic cells for organ transplantation. Study at large: Day 6 dendritic cell cultures were stimulated with LPS. Findings and caveats of the study: Regulatory dendritic cells appeared to expand memory CD8+ clones less than mature ones.

Allogeneic regulatory or mature dendritic cells were co-cultured for less than six days with CFSE-labeled sorted T cells at 1:10. The repertoire was sequenced with immunoSEQ multiplex PCR; TCRdb's copy has only in-frame clones and lacks some. There are more than 10,000 clones in the sample; about 60% occur only once, and less than 1.5% lies in the top ten. V lost 2 bases and J 1 base, leaving 8 bases between the germline ends. Germline-derived CDR1 and CDR2 are SQVTM and ANQGSEA. The CDR3 spans 13 residues. This clonotype was sampled from a human donor in good health. The chain links TRBV29-1 to TRBJ1-1, with D uncertain. The material sequenced was naive CD8+ T cells from blood cultured with dendritic cells. Documented subset: CD45RA+ naive T cells. The chain's CDR3 is CSVEQASNTEAFF. CDR3 bases: TGCAGCGTTGAACAGGCCTCGAACACTGAAGCTTTCTTT.